The rows below give T cell receptor beta chains drawn from one sample of a study of blood T cell repertoires in COVID-19. TCRdb's copy holds only in-frame clones and misses some; the assay was immunoSEQ multiplex PCR. The data contain fewer than 55,000 clones, around 86% of them singletons. The sample taken for sequencing was peripheral blood. The receptors shown here come from a human donor with acute or convalescent COVID-19. The donor label of this sample is uncertain. Each CDR3 is given with its conserved first and last residue. Each record gives: D gene, clone size, J gene, V gene, CDR3 DNA, CDR3 protein. D genes are given only for firm matches. Rows give clone size only sometimes, using once, few, many, or a class for an expanded clone.

.	.	TRBJ1-6	TRBV25-1	TGTGCCAGCAGTGAACTCGGACAGTCCAATTCACCCCTCCACTTT	CASSELGQSNSPLHF
.	.	TRBJ1-5	TRBV28	TGTGCCAGCGGGCGGGAATGGGACCAGCCCCAGCATTTT	CASGREWDQPQHF
.	.	TRBJ1-3	TRBV6-5	TGTGCTACCAAGACAGACTCTGGAAACACCATATATTTT	CATKTDSGNTIYF
.	.	TRBJ2-3	TRBV19	TGTGCCAGTAGTATGCAGTTCAGCACAGATACGCAGTATTTT	CASSMQFSTDTQYF
.	.	TRBJ1-6	TRBV11-3	TGTGCCAGCAGCACCGCCAGGGGACCCCTCCACTTT	CASSTARGPLHF
.	.	TRBJ2-5	TRBV18	TGTGCCAGCTCACCAGGCGAGACCCAGTACTTC	CASSPGETQYF
.	.	TRBJ1-1	TRBV11-3	TGTGCCAGCAGCTTAGATCGTGGGGGGTTGAACACTGAAGCTTTCTTT	CASSLDRGGLNTEAFF
.	.	TRBJ2-5	TRBV5-4	TGTGCCAGCAGCTTGGGGGCCCCCACAGAGACCCAGTACTTC	CASSLGAPTETQYF
TRBD1	once	TRBJ1-1	TRBV5-4	TGTGCCAGCAGCTTCACACAGGGGCACACTGAAGCTTTCTTT	CASSFTQGHTEAFF
TRBD1	few	TRBJ1-3	TRBV5-1	TGCGCCAGCAGCTTGGGGGACAGGGCTGGAAACACCATATATTTT	CASSLGDRAGNTIYF
TRBD1	.	TRBJ1-2	TRBV12-5	TGTGCTAGTGGTTTGGACGACAGGGATGGCGGCTACACCTTC	CASGLDDRDGGYTF
.	.	TRBJ1-3	TRBV7-9	TGTGCCAGCAGCTCCGGTGGAAACACCATATATTTT	CASSSGGNTIYF
.	.	TRBJ1-1	TRBV7-9	TGTGCCAGCAGCTTTACGGGGAACACTGAAGCTTTCTTT	CASSFTGNTEAFF
TRBD2	.	TRBJ2-3	TRBV7-3	TGTGCCAGCAGCTTAGGGGGGGTTGTGGATACGCAGTATTTT	CASSLGGVVDTQYF
.	.	TRBJ1-4	TRBV3-1/TRBV3-2	TGTGCCAGCAGCCTGCGGGGGGCGCGTGAAAAACTGTTTTTT	CASSLRGAREKLFF
TRBD1	once	TRBJ1-3	TRBV7-2	TGTGCCAGCAGCTTTTTGCAGGGGGCCGGAAACACCATATATTTT	CASSFLQGAGNTIYF
.	.	TRBJ2-7	TRBV6-1	TGTGCCAGCAGTGAGGAGCGGGCGAGGACCTACGAGCAGTACTTC	CASSEERARTYEQYF
.	.	TRBJ2-2	TRBV4-1	TGCGCCAGCAGCCGTACTACAGGGTGGGATGGCGTGAGGGAGCTGTTTTTT	CASSRTTGWDGVRELFF
.	.	TRBJ1-5	TRBV7-2	TGTGCCAGCAGCTTAGGTACAGTTACCCAGCCCCAGCATTTT	CASSLGTVTQPQHF
TRBD2	.	TRBJ2-7	TRBV6-2/TRBV6-3	TGTGCCAGCAGTTACTCTGGGATAGCGGGAGACTACGAGCAGTACTTC	CASSYSGIAGDYEQYF
.	.	TRBJ1-4	TRBV7-9	TGTGCCAGCAGCCGATACGGGGGGAACGATGAAAAACTGTTTTTT	CASSRYGGNDEKLFF
.	.	TRBJ2-3	TRBV10-3	TGTGCCATCAGTGAGGATGGTAGCGGAAGCACAGATACGCAGTATTTT	CAISEDGSGSTDTQYF
TRBD2	.	TRBJ2-5	TRBV11-3	TGTGCCAGCAGCTTCAGGCTAGCGGGGGTAGAGACCCAGTACTTC	CASSFRLAGVETQYF
TRBD1	.	TRBJ2-1	TRBV3-1/TRBV3-2	TGTGCCAGCAGCCACTACGGGACAGGGCCCCCACAGTTCTTC	CASSHYGTGPPQFF
.	few	TRBJ2-1	TRBV11-3	TGTGCCAGCAGCCCAGGGGCCGTCAATGAGCAGTTCTTC	CASSPGAVNEQFF
.	.	TRBJ1-6	TRBV4-3	TGCGCCAGCAGCCAAGCCCGGAGGGGCTCCGGCTCCTATAATTCACCCCTCCACTTT	CASSQARRGSGSYNSPLHF
.	.	TRBJ1-2	TRBV7-9	TGTGCCAGCAGCCAAACGCGGGGCGATGGCTATGGCTACACCTTC	CASSQTRGDGYGYTF
TRBD2	.	TRBJ2-3	TRBV7-3	TGTGCCAGCAGCCCTGGGGGGGGACCGAGCACAGATACGCAGTATTTT	CASSPGGGPSTDTQYF
TRBD2	.	TRBJ2-3	TRBV7-2	TGTGCCAGCAGCCCCTTTGCGGGGGTTAGCACAGATACGCAGTATTTT	CASSPFAGVSTDTQYF
TRBD1	.	TRBJ1-2	TRBV6-5	TGTGCCAGCAGTTACTCGGACAGGACCTATGGCTACACCTTC	CASSYSDRTYGYTF
.	.	TRBJ2-7	TRBV6-6	TGTGCCAGCAGCCCGGACGGGATCTACGAGCAGTACTTC	CASSPDGIYEQYF
.	.	TRBJ1-2	TRBV30	TGTGCCTGGAGAGGCGGACAGAACCTATGGGGCTACACCTTC	CAWRGGQNLWGYTF
.	.	TRBJ1-1	TRBV10-3	TGTGCCATCAGAGGGGAGGGGTCGGATCGAGCTTTCTTT	CAIRGEGSDRAFF
.	.	TRBJ1-1	TRBV29-1	TGCAGCGTTGTCTACAGTCTGAACACTGAAGCTTTCTTT	CSVVYSLNTEAFF
.	.	TRBJ2-7	TRBV2	TGTGCCAGGCTGAGCTCCTACGAGCAGTACTTC	CARLSSYEQYF